The 29 T cell receptor beta chains listed next were all sequenced from one sample in a study of blood T cell repertoires in COVID-19. The method was immunoSEQ multiplex PCR; TCRdb's version includes in-frame clones alone and lacks a portion of them. This sample yields 270,000 or so clones, of which about 87% are seen a single time; approximately 4% belongs to the top ten. Sequenced material: PBMCs or T cells enriched from blood (not recorded which). All receptors come from a woman in her twenties or thirties with acute COVID-19.

The chain has TRBV19 and TRBJ1-5; D ambiguous. V dropped 2 bases and J dropped 6 bases, with 14 bases sitting between them. Germline V lookup: CDR1 LNHDA, CDR2 SQIVND (reference sequence). The CDR3 runs to 15 residues. The CDR3 sequence is CASSIRDTVSQPQHF. In DNA, the CDR3 is TGTGCCAGTAGTATAAGAGACACGGTCAGTCAGCCCCAGCATTTT.

The V and J genes are TRBV30 and TRBJ2-5; tentative D call: TRBD2 (5 bases). CDR1 and CDR2 from the germline V gene are GTSNPN and SVGIG (reference sequence). Trimming removed 4 bases from V and 4 bases from J, with 7 bases in between. The CDR3 runs 11 residues. DNA of the CDR3: TGTGCCTGGACTAGCCTAGAGACCCAGTACTTC. This codes for CAWTSLETQYF.

The chain carries TRBV4-1 and TRBJ2-7, with D unresolved. The CDR3 is 16 amino acids. Germline CDR1 MGHRA, CDR2 YSYEKL. Trimming removed 1 base from V and 2 bases from J, with 15 bases in between. The CDR3, as DNA: TGCGCCAGCAGCCAAGTAGTACTGCGGAATCCCTACGAGCAGTACTTC. Its translation: CASSQVVLRNPYEQYF.

This sequence joins TRBV19 and TRBJ1-1, with a weak D call TRBD1 (6 bases). Trimming cost V 7 bases and J 2 bases, with 23 bases left between them. CDR3 size: 17 residues. CDR1 and CDR2 (germline): LNHDA, SQIVND (reference sequence). The CDR3 spells CASTTKWDIHPNTEAFF. The CDR3 nucleotides read TGTGCCAGTACCACTAAGTGGGACATTCATCCCAACACTGAAGCTTTCTTT.

This clone was picked up one time. The chain couples TRBV25-1 to TRBJ2-7; the D is unclear. The V and J ends lost 3 bases and 4 bases respectively, with 4 bases between them. Germline V gene data show CDR1 as MGHDK and CDR2 as SYGVNS. The CDR3 has 11 residues. The DNA of the CDR3 is TGTGCCAGCAGTGATTCATACGAGCAGTACTTC. Translated, it gives CASSDSYEQYF.

The DNA of the CDR3 is TGTGCCAGCAGTACGCTCTGGGGGCCGGAAGGCTACACCTTC. It yields the protein CASSTLWGPEGYTF. The gene calls are TRBV27 and TRBJ1-2; a weak D match, TRBD1 (6 bases). There are 14 residues in the CDR3. Looked up from germline, CDR1 is MNHEY and CDR2 is SMNVEV (reference sequence). Trimming cost V 5 bases and J 8 bases, with 18 bases left between them.

The chain links TRBV5-1 to TRBJ1-6, with 7 bases lining up with TRBD1. CDR1 and CDR2 from the germline V gene are SGHRS and YFSETQ. This CDR3 contains 17 residues. V lost 4 bases and J lost 0; bases outside the gene matches: 7. CDR3 coding DNA: TGCGCCAGCAGCACATCTTCAGGGGGCTCCTATAATTCACCCCTCCACTTT. Residues: CASSTSSGGSYNSPLHF.

This clone was seen only a few times. This rearrangement joins TRBV11-1 to TRBJ1-2, with 7 bases lining up with TRBD1. The CDR3 loop spans 14 amino acids. Trimming removed 0 bases from V and 4 bases from J; junction bases left unmatched: 2. Germline V gene sequence: CDR1 SGHAT, CDR2 FQDESV (reference sequence). The CDR3 reads CASSLAGQTYGYTF. DNA of the CDR3: TGTGCCAGCAGCTTAGCGGGACAGACCTATGGCTACACCTTC. Filled out from reference TRBV11-1 and TRBJ1-2, the complete variable domain reads EAEVAQSPRYKITEKSQAVAFWCDPISGHATLYWYRQILGQGPELLVQFQDESVVDDSQLPKDRFSAERLKGVDSTLKIQPAELGDSAMYLCASSLAGQTYGYTFGSGTRLTVV.

V is TRBV9 and J is TRBJ1-2; possible D gene TRBD1, 5 bases. The germline gives CDR1 SGDLS, CDR2 YYNGEE. Trimming left V 2 bases short and J 4 bases short, with 12 bases between. This CDR3 is built from 14 residues. The CDR3 spells CASSVTTGGYGYTF. In DNA, the CDR3 is TGTGCCAGCAGCGTCACCACAGGCGGCTATGGCTACACCTTC. The full variable domain, its missing parts supplied by reference TRBV9 and TRBJ1-2, is DSGVTQTPKHLITATGQRVTLRCSPRSGDLSVYWYQQSLDQGLQFLIQYYNGEERAKGNILERFSAQQFPDLHSELNLSSLELGDSALYFCASSVTTGGYGYTFGSGTRLTVV.

Written as DNA, the CDR3 is TGTGCCAGCCTCTCCTTGGCAGGGGGCACTGAAGCTTTCTTT. This translates into CASLSLAGGTEAFF. V is TRBV28 and J is TRBJ1-1, with 7 bases matching TRBD1. The CDR3 spans 14 residues. Germline V gives CDR1 MDHEN, CDR2 SYDVKM. The junction had 10 bases not matched to a gene; V was cut back by 8 bases and J by 4 bases.

The chain links TRBV19 to TRBJ1-1; possible D gene TRBD1, 5 bases. Germline assignment: CDR1 LNHDA and CDR2 SQIVND (reference sequence). V lost 1 base and J lost 5, with 11 bases in between. The CDR3 runs to 14 residues. CDR3 DNA: TGTGCCAGTAGTATAGGTCAGGGTAAGACTGAAGCTTTCTTT. Translated: CASSIGQGKTEAFF.

The chain combines TRBV11-2 with TRBJ2-1; TRBD2 matches 7 bases. This CDR3 has 16 amino acids. Germline V gene lookup returns CDR1 SGHAT and CDR2 FQNNGV. V lost 1 base and J lost 13; bases outside the gene matches: 16. As DNA, the CDR3 is TGTGCCAGCAGCTTAGGGAGTGGGCTAGCGGTCCGACCCCAGTTCTTC. Translating gives CASSLGSGLAVRPQFF.

The chain has TRBV27 and TRBJ2-7; TRBD1 is a possible D gene (5 bases). Germline lookup yields CDR1 MNHEY and CDR2 SMNVEV (reference sequence). Trimming pared 0 bases from V and 4 bases from J, leaving 10 bases between. The length of the CDR3 is 14 residues. Here the CDR3 DNA reads TGTGCCAGCAGTTTATCCATCGACAGTTACGAGCAGTACTTC. As protein: CASSLSIDSYEQYF.

This chain uses TRBV5-5 with TRBJ2-7, with a tentative D call TRBD1 (5 bases). From germline, CDR1 is SGHKS and CDR2 YYEKEE (reference sequence). V shed 0 bases and J shed 3 bases, with 10 bases lying between them. This CDR3 has 14 amino acids. For the CDR3, the DNA is TGTGCCAGCAGCTTGGCGGACACAAACTACGAGCAGTACTTC. Its protein is CASSLADTNYEQYF.

The rearrangement links TRBV7-3 to TRBJ2-3; the match to TRBD1 covers 7 bases. With 5 bases clipped from V and 6 bases from J, the junction kept 8 bases outside the gene matches. Germline loops: CDR1 SGHTA, CDR2 FQGTGA. The CDR3 runs 14 residues. The CDR3 region has the DNA TGTGCCAGCAGCAGCCGGGACAGCCCGGATACGCAGTATTTT. Protein product: CASSSRDSPDTQYF.

V gene TRBV4-3 combines with J gene TRBJ2-2; 10 bases match TRBD1. The junction had 6 bases not matched to a gene; V was cut back by 7 bases and J by 7 bases. The CDR3 runs 14 residues. Looked up from germline, CDR1 is LGHNA and CDR2 is YSLEER. Here the CDR3 reads CASTRQGASGELFF. The CDR3 DNA reads TGCGCCAGCACTCGACAGGGGGCGAGCGGGGAGCTGTTTTTT.

The chain recombines TRBV11-2 with TRBJ2-7, with D unresolved. This CDR3 region has 14 residues. V gave up 0 bases and J gave up 6 bases, with 12 bases separating them. Germline V gene sequence: CDR1 SGHAT, CDR2 FQNNGV. CDR3 protein: CASSLELLPVEQYF. In DNA, the CDR3 is TGTGCCAGCAGCTTAGAGCTTCTGCCGGTCGAGCAGTACTTC.

This sequence joins TRBV3-1 (or the pseudogene TRBV3-2) and TRBJ2-1; TRBD2 is a possible D gene (6 bases). V lost 4 bases, J lost 8 bases, and 18 bases lay in between. The CDR3 runs 15 residues. The germline gives CDR1 LGHDT, CDR2 YNNKEL (reference sequence). CDR3: CASSLTPGVGDEQFF. The CDR3, as DNA: TGTGCCAGCAGCCTGACACCGGGAGTGGGCGATGAGCAGTTCTTC.

The rearrangement joins TRBV29-1 to TRBJ2-6; D is unresolved. The CDR3 extends over 14 amino acids. The V end lost 1 base, the J end lost 4 bases, and 8 bases lay between the germline ends. Germline values: CDR1 SQVTM, CDR2 ANQGSEA. The DNA of the CDR3 is TGCAGCGTTGAAGCAGAATTCGGGGCCAACGTCCTGACTTTC. Protein: CSVEAEFGANVLTF.

This clone has only a few counts. This chain connects TRBV28 to TRBJ2-4; TRBD1 agrees at 8 bases. The length of the CDR3 is 16 residues. With 3 bases clipped from V and 5 bases from J, the junction kept 9 bases outside the gene matches. Germline V gene data show CDR1 as MDHEN and CDR2 as SYDVKM. CDR3 coding DNA: TGTGCCAGCAGTTTCCCTGGGGACAGGTTTGAAAACATTCAGTACTTC. It translates to CASSFPGDRFENIQYF.

This chain uses TRBV6-5 with TRBJ1-1; 7 bases line up with TRBD1. Trimming cost V 7 bases and J 1 base; bases outside gene matches: 3. Germline values: CDR1 MNHEY, CDR2 SVGAGI. CDR3 size: 13 residues. CDR3 sequence reads: CASTRQGNTEAFF. CDR3 DNA: TGTGCCAGCACCAGACAGGGGAACACTGAAGCTTTCTTT.

This chain links TRBV15 with TRBJ2-7, with TRBD2 matching 9 bases. This CDR3 is built from 11 residues. Germline CDR1 is LNHNV and CDR2 is YYDKDF (reference sequence). The junction had 2 bases not matched to a gene; V was cut back by 8 bases and J by 6 bases. DNA for the CDR3: TGTGCCACCGGGACTAGCTCCGAGCAGTACTTC. Its protein product is CATGTSSEQYF.

The gene calls are TRBV6-5 and TRBJ2-7; 8 bases map to TRBD1. From germline, CDR1 is MNHEY and CDR2 SVGAGI. V was pared by 9 bases and J by 4 bases, with 2 bases of the junction left unmatched. CDR3 length: 11 residues. In DNA form, the CDR3 reads TGTGCCAGACAGGGGGTGTACGAGCAGTACTTC. It specifies CARQGVYEQYF.

V is TRBV28 and J is TRBJ1-1; 7 nucleotides agree with TRBD1. Per the germline V gene, CDR1 is MDHEN and CDR2 is SYDVKM. V lost 6 bases, J lost 0 bases, and 4 bases stayed unmatched. CDR3 size: 14 residues. The CDR3 spells CASRKTGLNTEAFF. The CDR3 region has the DNA TGTGCCAGCAGAAAGACAGGGTTGAACACTGAAGCTTTCTTT.

This clone was seen ten or more times. The CDR3 region is CASTPYRIATNEKLFF. CDR3 bases: TGTGCCAGCACCCCCTACAGGATTGCAACTAATGAAAAACTGTTTTTT. This chain connects TRBV28 to TRBJ1-4, with D maybe TRBD1 (5 bases). The V gene lost 7 bases and the J gene lost 0 bases, with 15 bases spanning the gap. The CDR3 has 16 amino acids. In germline, CDR1 is MDHEN, CDR2 SYDVKM.

CDR3 in DNA: TGTGCCAGCTCACCACCGGTCGGGAGCTTTTACAATGAGCAGTTCTTC. Its protein is CASSPPVGSFYNEQFF. The genes are TRBV18 and TRBJ2-1; tentatively, D is TRBD2 (6 bases). The ends were cut back, 0 bases at V and 4 bases at J, with 13 bases in the middle. CDR1 and CDR2 from the germline V gene are KGHSH and LQKENI. The CDR3 is 16 amino acids.

This clone appeared a single time. The chain recombines TRBV5-6 with TRBJ2-7; TRBD2 aligns across 9 bases. Germline lookup yields CDR1 SGHDT and CDR2 YYEEEE. V was clipped by 3 bases and J by 2 bases; unmatched bases: 6. This CDR3 contains 15 residues. For the CDR3, the DNA is TGTGCCAGCAGCTCGGGCGGGGGGGCCGCCTACGAGCAGTACTTC. Its translation is CASSSGGGAAYEQYF. Full variable domain (outside the CDR3, taken from reference TRBV5-6 and TRBJ2-7): DAGVTQSPTHLIKTRGQQVTLRCSPKSGHDTVSWYQQALGQGPQFIFQYYEEEERQRGNFPDRFSGHQFPNYSSELNVNALLLGDSALYLCASSSGGGAAYEQYFGPGTRLTVT.

The chain recombines TRBV27 with TRBJ1-1; D might be TRBD1 (5 bases). The CDR3 is made up of 15 amino acids. CDR1 and CDR2 (germline): MNHEY, SMNVEV (reference sequence). V dropped 0 bases and J dropped 3 bases, with 11 bases sitting between them. The DNA for the CDR3 is TGTGCCAGCAGTTTATCGTCTGGGGCGTACACTGAAGCTTTCTTT. This codes for CASSLSSGAYTEAFF.

The CDR3 bases are TGCGCCAGCAGATTCAGGGAGGGGGCCAAAAACATTCAGTACTTC. Translated, it gives CASRFREGAKNIQYF. V is TRBV4-1 and J is TRBJ2-4; 7 bases align to TRBD2. Germline loops: CDR1 MGHRA, CDR2 YSYEKL. The CDR3 has 15 amino acids. V was clipped by 6 bases and J by 1 base; unmatched bases: 6.